Listed here are 26 T cell receptor beta chains from one sample, sequenced in a study of read filtering for tumor transcriptome and immune sequencing. This library used roughly 430 ng RNA and molecular barcoded adaptors spanning alpha/delta and beta/gamma chains. TCRdb ran MiXCR on the reads and lists one entry per CDR3 protein. The sample holds 48,000 or so distinct CDR3 sequences, roughly 19% seen once. The sequenced sample was a population of CD138-negative cells sorted from bone marrow. These receptors all come from a donor at least 40 years old with multiple myeloma.

On this clonotype: It differs at one base from a far larger clone, so likely a read error. The chain uses TRBV7-9 and TRBJ2-1; D is unclear. Germline V gene sequence: CDR1 SEHNR, CDR2 FQNEAQ (reference sequence). The CDR3 has 15 amino acids. The CDR3 coding sequence is TGTGCCAGCAACCTCCGAGCAAGCTCCTTCAATGAGCAGTTCTTC. Translated: CASNLRASSFNEQFF.

Of note for this clonotype: Possible read error: a much larger clone is one base away. Since the CDR3 does not end with the conserved phenylalanine or tryptophan, this likely comes from a read error. Written as DNA, the CDR3 is TGTGCCAGCAGTTTCTTACTAGCGGGAGCCTACAATGAGCAGTTCCTC. It codes for CASSFLLAGAYNEQFL. The chain is built from TRBV12-3 or TRBV12-4 and TRBJ2-1; 11 positions match TRBD2. This CDR3 has 16 amino acids. V gave up 3 bases and J gave up 2 bases; unmatched junction bases: 3.

This clonotype showed up just a few times. The rearrangement joins TRBV6-2 or TRBV6-3 to TRBJ2-5; 7 nucleotides align to TRBD2. Trimming cost V 3 bases and J 1 base; bases outside gene matches: 2. The CDR3 has 14 residues. Looked up from germline, CDR1 is MNHEY and CDR2 is SVGEGT. As DNA, the CDR3 is TGTGCCAGCAGTTATCTAGCGGCCCAAGAGACCCAGTACTTC. It is translated as CASSYLAAQETQYF.

This clonotype was counted at least ten times. This chain links TRBV2 with TRBJ2-3; 7 bases agree with TRBD2. V shed 6 bases and J 2 bases; nucleotides not matched to a gene: 11. The germline V gene encodes CDR1 SNHLY and CDR2 FYNNEI. The CDR3 covers 16 residues. The CDR3 is CASSLVGTTSTDTQYF. In DNA, the CDR3 is TGTGCCAGCAGCCTAGTCGGGACTACTTCCACAGATACGCAGTATTTT.

Of note for this clonotype: A much larger clone lies one base from this, so it may be a read error. The chain uses TRBV7-9 and TRBJ1-5, with D possibly TRBD1 on 6 matching bases. CDR3 size: 13 residues. Germline V lookup: CDR1 SEHNR, CDR2 FQNEAQ (reference sequence). CDR3 coding DNA: TGTGCCTGCAGGCAACAGGGTTTTCAGCCCCAGCATTTT. It specifies CACRQQGFQPQHF.

This clonotype was counted many times. The chain's CDR3 is CASSLVSRDPTRTGELFF. The CDR3 bases are TGTGCCAGCAGCTTAGTCTCCCGGGACCCGACTAGGACCGGGGAGCTGTTTTTT. The V call is TRBV7-2, the J call TRBJ2-2; D perhaps matches TRBD2 (6 bases). V was clipped by 1 base and J by 5 bases, with 20 bases between them. CDR3 size: 18 residues. Germline V gene sequence: CDR1 SGHTA, CDR2 FQGNSA.

This clonotype occurred many times. V is TRBV29-1 and J is TRBJ2-1; TRBD2 aligns across 7 bases. The CDR3 sequence is 12 residues long. V dropped 2 bases and J dropped 8; count of bases not matched to a gene: 3. Per the germline V gene, CDR1 is SQVTM and CDR2 is ANQGSEA. CDR3 region: CSVEKGGYEQFF. DNA of the CDR3: TGCAGCGTTGAAAAGGGAGGGTATGAGCAGTTCTTC.

This clonotype was observed many times. The chain is built from TRBV29-1 and TRBJ2-3; D gene ambiguous. V shed 3 bases and J shed 2 bases, with 9 bases lying between them. This CDR3 contains 13 residues. CDR1 is SQVTM, CDR2 ANQGSEA, per germline. CDR3 loop: CSVEAQLTDTQYF. CDR3 DNA sequence: TGCAGCGTTGAGGCACAGCTCACAGATACGCAGTATTTT.

At least ten counts were recorded for this clonotype. The chain joins TRBV19 to TRBJ2-3; either TRBD1 or TRBD2 may fit D (5 bases each). The CDR3 totals 16 residues. Deletions cut 2 bases from V and 1 base from J, with 13 bases between. Germline-derived CDR1 and CDR2 are LNHDA and SQIVND (reference sequence). CDR3 residues: CASSIRSVGGTDTQYF. CDR3 nucleotides: TGTGCCAGTAGTATAAGGTCCGTGGGGGGCACAGATACGCAGTATTTT. The full variable domain, completed using reference TRBV19 and TRBJ2-3, is DGGITQSPKYLFRKEGQNVTLSCEQNLNHDAMYWYRQDPGQGLRLIYYSQIVNDFQKGDIAEGYSVSREKKESFPLTVTSAQKNPTAFYLCASSIRSVGGTDTQYFGPGTRLTVL.

Remarks on this clonotype: Since a far larger clone is one base different, this is likely a read error. The rearrangement joins TRBV6-4 to TRBJ2-3; no clear D. Germline assignment: CDR1 MRHNA and CDR2 SNTAGT. Trimming took off 10 bases at V and 3 bases at J, with 20 bases between the two ends. This CDR3 has 15 residues. The CDR3 nucleotides are TGTGCCAACAGCTCCCACACCGCTAGGACAGATACGCAGTATTTT. This sequence encodes CANSSHTARTDTQYF.

This clonotype showed up just a few times. Just one base apart from a much larger clone, this may be a read error. This CDR3 reads CATATGTNCEQYF. DNA for the CDR3: TGCGCCACCGCTACAGGGACTAATTGCGAGCAGTACTTC. The gene calls are TRBV5-1 and TRBJ2-7; D perhaps matches TRBD2 (7 bases). Germline CDR1 SGHRS, CDR2 YFSETQ. The CDR3 sequence is 13 residues long. V was trimmed by 9 bases and J by 6 bases, leaving 19 bases between them.

The table lists this clonotype with a few counts. This chain joins TRBV6-5 and TRBJ2-7, with 7 bases fitting TRBD1. The V gene end was trimmed by 6 bases and the J gene end by 1 base; junction bases not matched to a gene: 15. The CDR3 sequence is 17 residues long. Looked up from germline, CDR1 is MNHEY and CDR2 is SVGAGI. CDR3 amino acids: CASSLHKGAGGSYEQYF. The CDR3 DNA follows: TGTGCCAGCAGCCTCCATAAGGGGGCAGGGGGATCCTACGAGCAGTACTTC.

This clonotype was recorded only once. With a much larger clone just one base away, this may be a read error. The rearrangement links TRBV2 to TRBJ1-5; perhaps TRBD1 as D (6 bases). The germline V gene encodes CDR1 SNHLY and CDR2 FYNNEI. The CDR3 extends over 16 amino acids. V gave up 8 bases and J gave up 7 bases, with 24 bases separating them. CDR3 DNA sequence: TGTGCCAGCGGTGTGGGGGCAGGCCGCTCCGGCCAGCCCCAGCATTTT. This translates into CASGVGAGRSGQPQHF.

As concerns this clonotype: A read error is possible here, since a much larger clone lies one base away. The chain couples TRBV7-2 to TRBJ2-1; D call uncertain. V lost 8 bases to trimming and J lost 2 bases, with 16 bases between them. CDR3 length: 15 residues. Germline CDR1 reads SGHTA; CDR2 reads FQGNSA. CDR3 amino acids: CASGPRQSPYNEQFF. The CDR3 region has the DNA TGTGCCAGCGGCCCCCGGCAGTCCCCCTACAATGAGCAGTTCTTC.

This clonotype has ten or more counts. CDR3 coding DNA: TGCGCCAGCAGCTTGAGGCCCGAGGCCAATGAGCAGTTCTTC. Encoded protein: CASSLRPEANEQFF. The V and J genes are TRBV5-1 and TRBJ2-1; unclear D gene. The CDR3 consists of 14 residues. Germline V gives CDR1 SGHRS, CDR2 YFSETQ. V lost 1 base and J lost 6, with 11 bases in between.

This clonotype was detected a few times. The chain recombines TRBV20-1 with TRBJ2-1, with D maybe TRBD2 (5 bases). The CDR3 is 16 amino acids. Looked up from germline, CDR1 is DFQATT and CDR2 is SNEGSKA (reference sequence). Trimming cost V 0 bases and J 7 bases, with 19 bases left between them. The CDR3 DNA reads TGCAGTGCTAGAGATCTGTCTCGAGGGCCACTTAATGAGCAGTTCTTC. It codes for CSARDLSRGPLNEQFF.

This clonotype was observed at least ten times. The chain has TRBV25-1 and TRBJ2-3, with 8 bases lining up with TRBD1. J was trimmed by 3 bases and V by 3 bases; bases with no gene match: 5. Germline loops: CDR1 MGHDK, CDR2 SYGVNS. CDR3 length: 15 amino acids. In nucleotides, the CDR3 is TGTGCCAGCAGTGAGGACAGGGCAACGACAGATACGCAGTATTTT. This encodes CASSEDRATTDTQYF.

Worth noting for this clonotype: This could be a read error, since a much larger clone is one nucleotide away. Without the conserved terminal phenylalanine or tryptophan, this CDR3 likely stems from a read error. This rearrangement joins TRBV10-2 to TRBJ2-6; maybe TRBD1 (6 bases). V lost 5 bases and J 0 bases, leaving 26 bases between the germline ends. This CDR3 comprises 21 residues. The germline V gene has CDR1 WSHSY and CDR2 SAAADI. DNA of the CDR3: TGCGCCAGCAGTCCCCCAGGGGATCTCTCTCTCTCTCTCTCTGGGGCCAACGTCCTGACTCTC. Translation: CASSPPGDLSLSLSGANVLTL.

The chain couples TRBV20-1 to TRBJ2-7; no definite D call. CDR1 is DFQATT, CDR2 SNEGSKA, per germline (reference sequence). The V end was cut by 3 bases, the J end by 5 bases, with 8 bases between. This CDR3 has 11 residues. DNA of the CDR3: TGCAGTGCTAGCCCACAAGACGAGCAGTACTTC. Its protein is CSASPQDEQYF.

The rearrangement uses TRBV15 and TRBJ1-5, with unresolved D. V lost 0 bases, J lost 6 bases, and 12 bases lay in between. This CDR3 spans 15 amino acids. The germline CDR1 and CDR2 sequences are LNHNV and YYDKDF (reference sequence). Written as DNA, the CDR3 is TGTGCCACCAGCAGAGATATCGGGGTGGGTCAGCCCCAGCATTTT. Translation gives CATSRDIGVGQPQHF.

This clonotype was seen ten or more times. The chain recombines TRBV7-8 with TRBJ2-1; 9 bases map to TRBD2. The CDR3 length is 14 residues. CDR1 is SGHVS, CDR2 FQNEAQ, per germline. V dropped 6 bases and J dropped 4; count of bases not matched to a gene: 4. The CDR3: CASSISGRYNEQFF. CDR3 in DNA: TGTGCCAGCAGTATTAGCGGGAGATACAATGAGCAGTTCTTC.

This clonotype was found a few times. As DNA, the CDR3 is TGTGCCAGCAGCCTAAACTATGGCTACACCTTC. This translates into CASSLNYGYTF. This sequence joins TRBV6-1 and TRBJ1-2; D gene unclear. Trimming pared 6 bases from V and 2 bases from J, leaving 4 bases between. Germline CDR1 reads MNHNS; CDR2 reads SASEGT. The CDR3 totals 11 residues.

As to this clonotype: A much larger clone lies a single base off, so this may be a read error. J is TRBJ2-3 and V is TRBV29-1; D gene ambiguous. The CDR3 is 12 amino acids. Trimming took off 5 bases at V and 4 bases at J, with 10 bases between the two ends. Germline values: CDR1 SQVTM, CDR2 ANQGSEA. CDR3 DNA sequence: TGCAGCGTTCGTGTGAGCGCAGATACGCAGTATTTT. Translated: CSVRVSADTQYF.

This clonotype was counted at least ten times. V gene TRBV7-2 combines with J gene TRBJ1-4; D gene unclear. The germline V gene has CDR1 SGHTA and CDR2 FQGNSA. V lost 5 bases and J 7 bases, leaving 14 bases between the germline ends. The CDR3 loop spans 14 amino acids. CDR3 DNA sequence: TGTGCCAGCAGCCTGACCTGGCTAGGTGAAAAACTGTTTTTT. Its translation is CASSLTWLGEKLFF.

This clonotype was counted ten times or more. V is TRBV9 and J is TRBJ2-1; weak D call: TRBD1 (6 bases). Germline V gene data show CDR1 as SGDLS and CDR2 as YYNGEE. The CDR3 contains 16 residues. The V gene lost 0 bases and the J gene lost 8 bases, with 18 bases spanning the gap. CDR3 in amino acids: CASSVDAGVGRDEQFF. In DNA, the CDR3 is TGTGCCAGCAGCGTAGATGCAGGGGTCGGCCGCGATGAGCAGTTCTTC.

In its sample, this clonotype was seen many times. The chain combines TRBV7-2 with TRBJ1-1, with D uncertain. Trimming removed 3 bases at V and 11 bases at J, with 16 bases between. The CDR3 is 13 amino acids. The germline V gene encodes CDR1 SGHTA and CDR2 FQGNSA. Here the CDR3 reads CASSLRRTSGAFF. CDR3 in DNA: TGTGCCAGCAGCTTGAGAAGGACGAGTGGCGCTTTCTTT.